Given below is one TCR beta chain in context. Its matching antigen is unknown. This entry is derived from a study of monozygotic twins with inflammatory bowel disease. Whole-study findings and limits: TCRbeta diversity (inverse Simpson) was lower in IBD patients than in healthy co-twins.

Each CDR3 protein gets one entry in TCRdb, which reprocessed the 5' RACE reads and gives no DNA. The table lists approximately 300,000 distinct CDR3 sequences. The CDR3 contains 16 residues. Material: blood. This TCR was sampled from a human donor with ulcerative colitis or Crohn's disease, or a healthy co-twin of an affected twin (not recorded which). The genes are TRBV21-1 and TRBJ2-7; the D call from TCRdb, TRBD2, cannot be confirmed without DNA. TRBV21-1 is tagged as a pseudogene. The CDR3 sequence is CASSKLVGPHSYEQYF.